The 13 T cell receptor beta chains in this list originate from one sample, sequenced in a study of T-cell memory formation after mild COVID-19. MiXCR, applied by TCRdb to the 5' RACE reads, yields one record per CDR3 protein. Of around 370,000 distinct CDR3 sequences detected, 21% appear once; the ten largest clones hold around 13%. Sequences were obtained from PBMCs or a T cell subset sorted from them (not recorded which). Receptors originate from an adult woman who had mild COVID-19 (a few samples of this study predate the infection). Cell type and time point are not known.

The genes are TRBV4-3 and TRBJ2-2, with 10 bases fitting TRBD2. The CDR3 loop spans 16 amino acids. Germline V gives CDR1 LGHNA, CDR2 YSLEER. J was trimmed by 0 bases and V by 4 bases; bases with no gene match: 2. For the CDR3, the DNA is TGCGCCAGCAGCCTTCTAGCGGGAGCGAACACCGGGGAGCTGTTTTTT. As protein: CASSLLAGANTGELFF.

CDR3 sequence reads: CASTHGGGTEAFF. Here the CDR3 DNA reads TGTGCCAGCACCCACGGGGGCGGCACTGAAGCTTTCTTT. V gene TRBV28 combines with J gene TRBJ1-1; D might be TRBD1 (6 bases). Germline CDR1 is MDHEN and CDR2 is SYDVKM. V lost 7 bases and J 4 bases, leaving 13 bases between the germline ends. This CDR3 has 13 amino acids.

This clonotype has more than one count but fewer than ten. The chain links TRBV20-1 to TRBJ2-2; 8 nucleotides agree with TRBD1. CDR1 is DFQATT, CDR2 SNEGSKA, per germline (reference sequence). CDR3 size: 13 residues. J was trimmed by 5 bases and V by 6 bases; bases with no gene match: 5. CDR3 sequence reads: CSARDRKTGELFF. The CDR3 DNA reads TGCAGTGCGAGGGACAGGAAAACCGGGGAGCTGTTTTTT.

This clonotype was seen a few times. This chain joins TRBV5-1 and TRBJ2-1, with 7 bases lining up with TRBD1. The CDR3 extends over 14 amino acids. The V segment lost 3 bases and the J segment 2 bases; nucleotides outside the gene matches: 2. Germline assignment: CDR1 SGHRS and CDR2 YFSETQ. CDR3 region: CASSWTGPYNEQFF. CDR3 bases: TGCGCCAGCAGCTGGACAGGACCCTACAATGAGCAGTTCTTC.

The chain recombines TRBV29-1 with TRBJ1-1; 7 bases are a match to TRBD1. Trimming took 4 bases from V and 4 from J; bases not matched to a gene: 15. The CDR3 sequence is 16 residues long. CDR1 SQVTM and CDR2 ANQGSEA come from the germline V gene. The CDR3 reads CSVVGRPGTESTEAFF. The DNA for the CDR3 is TGCAGCGTTGTAGGTCGACCGGGGACAGAGAGCACTGAAGCTTTCTTT. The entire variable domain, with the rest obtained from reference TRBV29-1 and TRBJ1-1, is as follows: SAVISQKPSRDICQRGTSLTIQCQVDSQVTMMFWYRQQPGQSLTLIATANQGSEATYESGFVIDKFPISRPNLTFSTLTVSNMSPEDSSIYLCSVVGRPGTESTEAFFGQGTRLTVV.

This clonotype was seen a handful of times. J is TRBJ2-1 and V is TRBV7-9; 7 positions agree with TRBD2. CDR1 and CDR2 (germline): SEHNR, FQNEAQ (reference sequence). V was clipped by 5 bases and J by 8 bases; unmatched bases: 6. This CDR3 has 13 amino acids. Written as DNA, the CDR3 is TGTGCCAGCAGCCGGCGGGAGTACTATGAGCAGTTCTTC. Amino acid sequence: CASSRREYYEQFF.

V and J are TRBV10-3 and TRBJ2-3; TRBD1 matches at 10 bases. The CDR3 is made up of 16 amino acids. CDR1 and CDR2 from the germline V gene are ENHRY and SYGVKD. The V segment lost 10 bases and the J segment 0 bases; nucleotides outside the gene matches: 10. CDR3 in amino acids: CASQLPGQGSTDTQYF. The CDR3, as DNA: TGTGCCAGCCAACTTCCGGGACAGGGGAGCACAGATACGCAGTATTTT.

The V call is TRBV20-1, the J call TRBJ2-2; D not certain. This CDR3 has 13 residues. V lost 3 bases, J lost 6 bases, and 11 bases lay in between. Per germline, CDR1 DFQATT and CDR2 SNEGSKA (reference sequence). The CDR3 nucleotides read TGCAGTGCTAGGCATCGGGTGGCCGGGGAGCTGTTTTTT. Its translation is CSARHRVAGELFF.

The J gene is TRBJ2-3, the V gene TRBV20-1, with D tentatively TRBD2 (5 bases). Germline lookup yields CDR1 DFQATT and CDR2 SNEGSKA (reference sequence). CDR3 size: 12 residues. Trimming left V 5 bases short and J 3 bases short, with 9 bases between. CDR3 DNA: TGCAGTGCTCCGAGGGAGACAGATACGCAGTATTTT. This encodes CSAPRETDTQYF.

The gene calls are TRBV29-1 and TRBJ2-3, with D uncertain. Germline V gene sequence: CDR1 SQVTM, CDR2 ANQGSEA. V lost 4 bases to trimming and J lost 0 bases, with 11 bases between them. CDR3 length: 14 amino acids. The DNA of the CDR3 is TGCAGCGTTGCAGAAAAGGCTAGCACAGATACGCAGTATTTT. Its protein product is CSVAEKASTDTQYF.

The CDR3 is CASSLVDQTRETQYF. CDR3 sequence (DNA): TGTGCCAGCAGCTTAGTCGACCAAACTCGTGAGACCCAGTACTTC. The V and J genes are TRBV7-8 and TRBJ2-5; D is undetermined. V lost 1 base and J lost 5, with 14 bases in between. The CDR3 is made up of 15 amino acids. CDR1 SGHVS and CDR2 FQNEAQ come from the germline V gene.

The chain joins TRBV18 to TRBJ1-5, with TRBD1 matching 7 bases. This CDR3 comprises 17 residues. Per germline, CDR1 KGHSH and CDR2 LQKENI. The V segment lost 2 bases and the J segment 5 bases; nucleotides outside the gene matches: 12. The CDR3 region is CASSPYRAGGLDQPQHF. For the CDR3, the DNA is TGTGCCAGCTCACCATATAGGGCAGGGGGTTTGGATCAGCCCCAGCATTTT.

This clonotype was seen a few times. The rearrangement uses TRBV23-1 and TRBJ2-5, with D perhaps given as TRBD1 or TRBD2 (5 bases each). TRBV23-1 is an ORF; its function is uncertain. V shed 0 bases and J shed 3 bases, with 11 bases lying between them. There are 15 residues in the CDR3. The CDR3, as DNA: TGCGCCAGCAGTCAATCAACCGGGGCGAAAGAGACCCAGTACTTC. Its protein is CASSQSTGAKETQYF.